This is a list of T cell receptor beta chains from one sample in a study of response to subunit inactivated influenza vaccine. MiXCR, run by TCRdb on the RT-PCR reads, gives a single entry per CDR3 protein. The sample shows 590,000 or so distinct CDR3 sequences, around 15% of them seen only once. Sequenced here: PBMCs from blood, sampled approximately 15 days before vaccination. Source of these receptors: a man aged 50 to 59 who received an inactivated influenza vaccine. Each CDR3 is given with its conserved first and last residue. Fields, in order: J gene, V gene, clone size, D gene, CDR3 DNA, CDR3 protein. D genes are given only for firm matches. Expanded clones get a size class; other rows say once, few or many, or leave the size out.

J: TRBJ2-1
V: TRBV20-1
size: NA
D: TRBD2
DNA: TGCAGTGCTAGAGATTGGACTAGCGCTTTCTATGAGCAGTTCTTC
CDR3: CSARDWTSAFYEQFF

J: TRBJ2-2
V: TRBV7-8
size: NA
D: TRBD2
DNA: TGTGCCAGCAGCTTACAACTAGCGGGAGGAGGGGAGCTGTTTTTT
CDR3: CASSLQLAGGGELFF

J: TRBJ2-7
V: TRBV3-1
size: few
D: NA
DNA: TGTGCCAGCAGCCAAGAGGGCGGCTTCGGGGAGCAGTACTTC
CDR3: CASSQEGGFGEQYF

J: TRBJ2-7
V: TRBV3-1
size: NA
D: TRBD2
DNA: TGTGCCAGCAGCCCACGGACTAGCGGGATGAACGAGCAGTACTTC
CDR3: CASSPRTSGMNEQYF

J: TRBJ1-6
V: TRBV7-2
size: NA
D: NA
DNA: TGTGCCAGCAGCTTAGACGGGGACCGCATTTCACCCCTCCACTTT
CDR3: CASSLDGDRISPLHF

J: TRBJ2-3
V: TRBV28
size: NA
D: NA
DNA: TGTGCCAGCAGGGGGGCGGGGAAGTCTAGCACAGATACGCAGTATTTT
CDR3: CASRGAGKSSTDTQYF

J: TRBJ2-1
V: TRBV7-9
size: few
D: TRBD1
DNA: TGTGCCAGCAGCTTGTTCAGGGGGAACTACAATGAGCAGTTCTTC
CDR3: CASSLFRGNYNEQFF

J: TRBJ2-7
V: TRBV5-6
size: NA
D: NA
DNA: TGTGCCAGCAGCGCAACGGGTGGTGTCCGCTACGAGCAGTACTTC
CDR3: CASSATGGVRYEQYF

J: TRBJ2-3
V: TRBV29-1
size: many
D: NA
DNA: TGCAGCGTTGTCACAGATACGCAGTATTTT
CDR3: CSVVTDTQYF

J: TRBJ1-5
V: TRBV6-1
size: few
D: TRBD1
DNA: TGTGCCAGCAGTGAGGGGACAGGGGGCAATTTTCAGCCCCAGCATTTT
CDR3: CASSEGTGGNFQPQHF

J: TRBJ1-1
V: TRBV12-3/TRBV12-4
size: many
D: TRBD1
DNA: TGTGCCAGCAGTTTATACAGGGGAGTTGAAGCTTTCTTT
CDR3: CASSLYRGVEAFF

J: TRBJ1-4
V: TRBV4-3
size: many
D: NA
DNA: TGCGCCAGCAGCCAAGTGTTGCGGACTAATGAAAAACTGTTTTTT
CDR3: CASSQVLRTNEKLFF

J: TRBJ2-1
V: TRBV4-2
size: few
D: TRBD2
DNA: TGTGCCAGCAGATTGACTAGCGGGGGGGAGAATGAGCAGTTCTTC
CDR3: CASRLTSGGENEQFF

J: TRBJ1-2
V: TRBV6-1
size: many
D: TRBD1
DNA: TGTGCCAGCAGTGAAGTAACAGGGGGATCATATGGCTACACCTTC
CDR3: CASSEVTGGSYGYTF

J: TRBJ2-2
V: TRBV11-2
size: NA
D: TRBD1
DNA: TGTGCCAGCAGCCCCCAGCCTGTGACAGGGGGCATCGGGGAGCTGTTTTTT
CDR3: CASSPQPVTGGIGELFF

J: TRBJ1-5
V: TRBV20-1
size: few
D: TRBD1
DNA: TGCAGTGCTAGGGTTGGGACAGGGATTAATCAGCCCCAGCATTTT
CDR3: CSARVGTGINQPQHF

J: TRBJ1-2
V: TRBV12-3/TRBV12-4
size: few
D: TRBD1
DNA: TGTGCCAGCAGCTCCAGGACAGGGGGAGGATATGGCTACACCTTC
CDR3: CASSSRTGGGYGYTF

J: TRBJ2-1
V: TRBV20-1
size: few
D: TRBD2
DNA: TGCAGTGCTAGTTTTTCCCTAGCGGGGGGGGAGCAGTTCTTC
CDR3: CSASFSLAGGEQFF

J: TRBJ2-3
V: TRBV5-5
size: NA
D: NA
DNA: TGTGCCAGCAGCTGGGAACAGGGAAGCACAGATACGCAGTATTTT
CDR3: CASSWEQGSTDTQYF

J: TRBJ2-2
V: TRBV11-2
size: few
D: NA
DNA: TGTGCCAGCAGCTTAGGGGTGCAGTGGGACACCGGGGAGCTGTTTTTT
CDR3: CASSLGVQWDTGELFF

J: TRBJ1-5
V: TRBV6-2/TRBV6-3
size: NA
D: NA
DNA: TGTGCCAGCAGTTACTCGAGGGGGGCCCAGCATTTT
CDR3: CASSYSRGAQHF

J: TRBJ2-1
V: TRBV29-1
size: many
D: NA
DNA: TGCAGCGTTGGCAGCTACAATGAGCAGTTCTTC
CDR3: CSVGSYNEQFF

J: TRBJ2-3
V: TRBV9
size: few
D: NA
DNA: TGTGCCAGCAGCGTAGCGGCGACAGGAAGCACAGATACGCAGTATTTT
CDR3: CASSVAATGSTDTQYF

J: TRBJ1-6
V: TRBV28
size: few
D: NA
DNA: TGTGCCAGCAGTCCGACGTCCGACAGAACAATCCACTTT
CDR3: CASSPTSDRTIHF

J: TRBJ2-2
V: TRBV4-3
size: many
D: NA
DNA: TGCGCCAGCAGCCAAGCCCCTGACACCGGGGAGCTGTTTTTT
CDR3: CASSQAPDTGELFF

J: TRBJ2-5
V: TRBV18
size: NA
D: NA
DNA: TGTGCCAGCTCACCACCGCAGGGGTACCAAGAGACCCAGTACTTC
CDR3: CASSPPQGYQETQYF

J: TRBJ2-1
V: TRBV20-1
size: NA
D: TRBD2
DNA: TGCAGCGCTATGCTAGCGGGAGTCAATGAGCAGTTCTTC
CDR3: CSAMLAGVNEQFF

J: TRBJ2-1
V: TRBV6-6
size: few
D: TRBD1
DNA: TGTGCCAGCAGTCACAGGGGCTACAATGAGCAGTTCTTC
CDR3: CASSHRGYNEQFF

J: TRBJ1-1
V: TRBV10-3
size: few
D: NA
DNA: TGTGCCATCAGTGTGCGGGTGCGAGGCACTGAAGCTTTCTTT
CDR3: CAISVRVRGTEAFF

J: TRBJ2-3
V: TRBV11-2
size: few
D: TRBD2
DNA: TGTGCCAGCAGCTTAGTGTCGAACCTAGCGGGACCGGGCCTAGATACGCAGTATTTT
CDR3: CASSLVSNLAGPGLDTQYF

J: TRBJ2-2
V: TRBV27
size: few
D: TRBD1
DNA: TGTGCCAGCAGTTTAAGGGGACAGGGTCGGACCGGGGAGCTGTTTTTT
CDR3: CASSLRGQGRTGELFF

J: TRBJ2-3
V: TRBV29-1
size: NA
D: TRBD2
DNA: TGCAGCGTCCAAGGGGTTAGCGGGAGAGGGGGCACAGATACGCAGTATTTT
CDR3: CSVQGVSGRGGTDTQYF

J: TRBJ1-1
V: TRBV10-3
size: NA
D: TRBD1
DNA: TGTGCCGTCTCAGGGGGATCATCCACTGAAGCTTTCTTT
CDR3: CAVSGGSSTEAFF

J: TRBJ2-2
V: TRBV7-6
size: few
D: TRBD1
DNA: TGTGCCAGCAGCGGACAGGAGAACACCGGGGAGCTGTTTTTT
CDR3: CASSGQENTGELFF

J: TRBJ1-2
V: TRBV28
size: NA
D: TRBD1
DNA: TGTGCCAGCAGTTTATCCGAGGGGGCGAACTATGGCTACACCTTC
CDR3: CASSLSEGANYGYTF

J: TRBJ1-6
V: TRBV12-3/TRBV12-4
size: few
D: NA
DNA: TGTGCCAGCAGTTTAGTAAGGGGACTTCTCCATTTT
CDR3: CASSLVRGLLHF

J: TRBJ1-6
V: TRBV20-1
size: few
D: NA
DNA: TGCAGTGCTATAGTGCCAACCGAACCTTCACCCCTCCACTTT
CDR3: CSAIVPTEPSPLHF

J: TRBJ2-1
V: TRBV12-3/TRBV12-4
size: NA
D: TRBD2
DNA: TGTACCAGCAGTCGCTATGGACCGGGACTAGCGGGAGGGCAAAGTGAGCAGTTCTTC
CDR3: CTSSRYGPGLAGGQSEQFF

J: TRBJ2-4
V: TRBV6-5
size: few
D: NA
DNA: TGTGCCAGCAGTTACCAGGCCCTAGCCAAAAACATTCAGTACTTC
CDR3: CASSYQALAKNIQYF

J: TRBJ2-2
V: TRBV2
size: few
D: TRBD1
DNA: TGTGCCTTTTACAAAACAGGGGCGAACACCGGGGAGCTGTTTTTT
CDR3: CAFYKTGANTGELFF

J: TRBJ2-3
V: TRBV28
size: many
D: NA
DNA: TGTGCCAGCAGTTTGAAGCTTTATACGCAGTATTTT
CDR3: CASSLKLYTQYF

J: TRBJ2-7
V: TRBV20-1
size: few
D: NA
DNA: TGCAGTGCCAGTCAGACCTCCTACAACGAGCAGTACTTC
CDR3: CSASQTSYNEQYF